This section outlines one T cell receptor beta chain sequence together with its context. This clonotype came up a few times. Its specific antigen is unknown. Base qualities are not recorded, but no much larger clone differs from it by a single base. These data belong to a study of response to subunit inactivated influenza vaccine (dated by TCRdb to 2017 to 2018). With respect to the entire study: To follow how T cells responded to a trivalent subunit inactivated influenza vaccine, the researchers relied on deep quantitative profiling of the T cell receptor repertoire. Summary of the overall study and its limitations: The authors proposed that each seasonal influenza vaccination may bring in only a limited number of new T cells.

Libraries were made using RT-PCR. The reads were generated on an Illumina HiSeq 2500. TCRdb reworked the public reads: Q25 trimming with fastp, MiXCR clone assembly, productive beta chains retained. Each CDR3 protein appears once, grouped with its most common genes and DNA. This sample gives more than 450,000 distinct CDR3 sequences in total; about 10% of them show up just once. The ten largest make up approximately 11% of the sample. Trimming takes 6 bases from V and 6 bases from J, and the germline ends sit 11 bases apart. Sequences MNHEY (CDR1) and SMNVEV (CDR2) are obtained from the germline V gene (reference sequence). Including the terminal cysteine and phenylalanine, the CDR3 comprises 12 residues. The CDR3 DNA has 36 bases and is translated from base 1. These data were also reused for a study on T cells expressing NK-cell markers. From the second report: The TCR beta cDNA libraries were made using 5'RACE template switching, a step that added both a universal primer site and unique molecular identifiers. TCR beta-chain repertoires were profiled in sorted CD3+CD56+NKG2C+, CD3+CD56+NKG2C- and CD3+CD56-NKG2C+ T-cell subsets from several donors. Most of the eight sequenced donors were HCMV-seropositive and one was HCMV-seronegative. In several experiments an anti-gammadeltaTCR antibody was added to restrict sorting to alphabetaTCR-expressing T cells. In over 5 donors, the dominant CD3+CD56+NKG2C+ clonotypes were among the top 10 CD8+ clonotypes and accounted for roughly 1.0-8% of CD8+ T cells. Those dominant clonotypes were again the most abundant among CD3+CD56-NKG2C+ cells in a handful of donors, at roughly 28.3-65%. Whether the expanded NKG2C-expressing T cell clones were specific for HCMV antigens remained unclear. The eight sequenced donors were randomly selected healthy volunteers, three men and five women. HCMV-specific IgG was detected in serum with a commercial ELISA kit to determine HCMV serostatus. Peripheral blood mononuclear cells were isolated from blood by Ficoll density gradient centrifugation. For five to seven donors, bulk peripheral blood T-cell repertoires were also sequenced from unsorted PBMC. cDNA synthesis was primed from the TCR beta constant segment and was followed by two successive PCR amplification steps. Sequencing of the libraries produced 2 x 150 bp reads on Illumina HiSeq 2000/2500, MiSeq or NextSeq. Reads were demultiplexed and grouped by UMI with MIGEC, and clonotypes were assembled and quantified with MiTCR. Only TCR cDNA sequences supported by at least two reads were kept to exclude erroneous sequences. Downstream repertoire analysis used the tcR package, and clonotypes were matched across fractions by CDR3 nucleotide sequence plus V segment. VDJmatch was used to annotate antigen specificity against VDJdb, with one amino acid substitution in CDR3 permitted.

The sequencing here drew on PBMCs from blood, taken on the day of vaccination. The receptor comes from a man in his fifties who received an inactivated influenza vaccine. Donor details come from another sample of the same person, matched by shared clones. The chain joins TRBV27 to TRBJ1-1, with the identity of the D gene unclear. The CDR3 is CASRTRISEAFF. The DNA sequence reads TGTGCCAGCAGGACAAGGATATCTGAAGCTTTCTTT.